The T cell receptor beta chain described here comes from a study of blood T cell repertoires in COVID-19. Profiled with immunoSEQ multiplex PCR; TCRdb holds only in-frame clones, not every one. The sample has about 170,000 clones, approximately 84% seen once; the top ten hold less than 15%. This CDR3 has 18 amino acids. The germline V gene encodes CDR1 SGHRS and CDR2 YFSETQ. The V segment lost 0 bases and the J segment 2 bases; nucleotides outside the gene matches: 7. This clone appeared a single time. The sequenced material came from PBMCs or T cells enriched from blood (not recorded which). The chain carries TRBV5-1 and TRBJ2-2, with 10 bases that match TRBD2. This clonotype was sampled from a man aged 50 to 60 who had recovered from COVID-19. CDR3 loop: CASSLVAGGRTNTGELFF. The CDR3 region has the DNA TGCGCCAGCAGCTTGGTAGCGGGGGGCCGGACAAACACCGGGGAGCTGTTTTTT.